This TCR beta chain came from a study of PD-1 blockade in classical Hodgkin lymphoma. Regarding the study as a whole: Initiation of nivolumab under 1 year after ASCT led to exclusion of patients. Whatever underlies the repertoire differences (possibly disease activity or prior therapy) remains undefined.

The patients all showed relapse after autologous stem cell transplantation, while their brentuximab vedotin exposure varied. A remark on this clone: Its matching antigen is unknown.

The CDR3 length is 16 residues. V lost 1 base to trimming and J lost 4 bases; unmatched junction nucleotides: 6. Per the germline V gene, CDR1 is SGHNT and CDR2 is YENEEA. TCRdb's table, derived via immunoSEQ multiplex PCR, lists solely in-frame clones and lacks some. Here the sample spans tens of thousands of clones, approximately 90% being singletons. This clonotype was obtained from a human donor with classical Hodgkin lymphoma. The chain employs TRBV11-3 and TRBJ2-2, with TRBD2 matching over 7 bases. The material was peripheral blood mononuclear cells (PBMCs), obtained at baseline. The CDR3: CASSLASGHFTGELFF. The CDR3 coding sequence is TGTGCCAGCAGCTTAGCTAGCGGACACTTCACCGGGGAGCTGTTTTTT.